The present TCR beta chain was sequenced within a study of ipilimumab plus nivolumab after autologous stem cell transplantation. Study overall: The myeloma group: high-risk transplant-naive, or relapse within 3 years after first autologous transplant.

The table came from immunoSEQ multiplex PCR; TCRdb's copy has only in-frame clones and leaves some out. Of about 43,000 clones listed, nearly 90% are singletons. As for this clone: No antigen is known for it.

Ipilimumab, 1 mg/kg, started 14 to 28 days after autologous transplant. Dosing: nivolumab 3 mg/kg IV, weeks 1, 4, 7, 10, then every two weeks to week 26. Points from the study as a whole: Per the authors, repertoire, Treg and microbiota data justify further study.

This receptor was taken from a male donor with multiple myeloma. This specimen was PBMCs, taken in a trial of ipilimumab plus nivolumab as post-transplant consolidation.

The CDR3 region is CASSLDGGGDYGYTF. The DNA for the CDR3 is TGCGCCAGCAGCTTGGATGGAGGGGGAGACTATGGCTACACCTTC. V gene TRBV5-1 combines with J gene TRBJ1-2; D is possibly TRBD1 (6 bases). The germline V and J ends were trimmed by 0 bases and 3 bases, with 12 bases remaining between them. The germline V gene encodes CDR1 SGHRS and CDR2 YFSETQ. The CDR3 spans 15 residues.